One sample yielded the 22 T cell receptor beta chains listed below, sequenced in a study of post-analysis software for immune sequencing data. Their target antigens are unknown. Researchers reported that TCR beta cDNA libraries carried unique molecular identifiers. A single record per CDR3 protein comes from TCRdb applying MiXCR to the PCR reads. The sample has about 620,000 distinct CDR3 sequences; roughly 40% are singletons. General study points: Higher frequency in patients than in controls was seen for about five TRBV segments, with TRBV5-6, TRBV5-1 and TRBV20-1 among them.

The sample taken for sequencing was blood. These receptors originate from a girl aged 10 to 17 with multiple sclerosis.

The chain is built from TRBV12-3 or TRBV12-4 and TRBJ2-1; the D gene could be TRBD1 or TRBD2 (6 bases each). The CDR3 totals 16 residues. V lost 5 bases, J lost 4 bases, and 18 bases lay in between. DNA of the CDR3: TGTGCCAGCAGTCGCTACAAGGGGGGAGGTTACAATGAGCAGTTCTTC. It codes for CASSRYKGGGYNEQFF.

This chain links TRBV12-3 or TRBV12-4 with TRBJ1-1, with D possibly TRBD1 on 5 matching bases. The V and J ends lost 5 bases and 0 bases respectively, with 16 bases between them. The CDR3 has 16 residues. DNA for the CDR3: TGTGCCAGCAGTCCGGGGACCAGAACCATGAACACTGAAGCTTTCTTT. Translation gives CASSPGTRTMNTEAFF.

This rearrangement joins TRBV6-5 to TRBJ1-5, with D uncertain. Germline V gene lookup returns CDR1 MNHEY and CDR2 SVGAGI. Trimming pared 5 bases from V and 2 bases from J, leaving 13 bases between. The CDR3 extends over 15 amino acids. CDR3: CASSRGGFGNQPQHF. In nucleotides, the CDR3 is TGTGCCAGCAGTCGGGGTGGCTTCGGCAATCAGCCCCAGCATTTT.

The CDR3 spells CASSQNRGLTYEQYF. The CDR3 region has the DNA TGTGCCAGCAGCCAAAACAGGGGGCTCACCTACGAGCAGTACTTC. The J gene is TRBJ2-7, the V gene TRBV3-1, with 9 positions matching TRBD1. The CDR3 length is 15 residues. Germline CDR1 is LGHDT and CDR2 is YNNKEL (reference sequence). V trimming: 2 bases; J trimming: 2 bases; junction bases outside the gene matches: 4.

The chain employs TRBV7-2 and TRBJ2-1; TRBD2 matches at 11 bases. V shed 0 bases and J 5 bases; nucleotides not matched to a gene: 6. Germline V gives CDR1 SGHTA, CDR2 FQGNSA. The CDR3 is made up of 17 amino acids. The CDR3 DNA reads TGTGCCAGCAGCTTAGCTGTCCGACTAGCGGGGAACAATGAGCAGTTCTTC. Its protein product is CASSLAVRLAGNNEQFF. The full variable domain, with the rest looked up from reference TRBV7-2 and TRBJ2-1, is GAGVSQSPSNKVTEKGKDVELRCDPISGHTALYWYRQSLGQGLEFLIYFQGNSAPDKSGLPSDRFSAERTGGSVSTLTIQRTQQEDSAVYLCASSLAVRLAGNNEQFFGPGTRLTVL.

The J gene is TRBJ2-5, the V gene TRBV5-1; possibly TRBD2 for D (6 bases). V gave up 0 bases and J gave up 3 bases, with 15 bases separating them. Per germline, CDR1 SGHRS and CDR2 YFSETQ. The length of the CDR3 is 16 residues. The CDR3 DNA is TGCGCCAGCAGCTTGGATCGGCGGGGTAGGGAAGAGACCCAGTACTTC. This gives the protein CASSLDRRGREETQYF.

The J gene is TRBJ2-3, the V gene TRBV12-3 or TRBV12-4, with TRBD2 as a possible D gene (5 bases). The CDR3 extends over 14 amino acids. Deletions cut 2 bases from V and 8 bases from J, with 14 bases between. CDR3 sequence (DNA): TGTGCCAGCAGTTTATCCGGAGTGGGAGTTACGCAGTATTTT. This codes for CASSLSGVGVTQYF.

In its sample, this clonotype was seen once. This chain connects TRBV13 to TRBJ2-7; TRBD2 matches 7 bases. Germline V CDR1 and CDR2: PRHDT, FYEKMQ (reference sequence). V dropped 3 bases and J dropped 4; count of bases not matched to a gene: 9. This CDR3 comprises 15 residues. The CDR3 loop is CASSLGGAPLYEQYF. The CDR3 DNA follows: TGTGCCAGCAGCTTGGGAGGGGCCCCACTGTACGAGCAGTACTTC.

The V and J genes are TRBV12-3 or TRBV12-4 and TRBJ2-5; D gene ambiguous. This CDR3 contains 13 residues. The germline V and J ends were trimmed by 3 bases and 3 bases, with 8 bases remaining between them. The DNA of the CDR3 is TGTGCCAGCAGTTTTGACTGGAAAGAGACCCAGTACTTC. This gives the protein CASSFDWKETQYF.

This sequence joins TRBV6-6 and TRBJ2-1; D not certain. Trimming left V 3 bases short and J 4 bases short, with 4 bases between. The CDR3 consists of 12 residues. The germline gives CDR1 MNHNY, CDR2 SVGAGI (reference sequence). CDR3: CASSYQYNEQFF. The CDR3 nucleotides are TGTGCCAGCAGTTATCAGTACAATGAGCAGTTCTTC.

This clonotype appeared a few times. The CDR3, as DNA: TGTGCCAGCACCCGGCAAGGCCCCCATTATAACTATGGCTACACCTTC. This sequence encodes CASTRQGPHYNYGYTF. This chain links TRBV6-5 with TRBJ1-2; D gene uncertain. The CDR3 contains 16 residues. Germline loops: CDR1 MNHEY, CDR2 SVGAGI. V was clipped by 7 bases and J by 1 base, with 19 bases between them.

This chain joins TRBV5-1 and TRBJ2-7; 7 bases line up with TRBD1. The closer fit of TRBJ2-5 to the DNA end suggests the J call may be wrong. The V gene's germline CDR1 is SGHRS and CDR2 YFSETQ. This CDR3 contains 15 residues. The CDR3 loop is CASSVGTATQETQYF. CDR3 coding DNA: TGCGCCAGCAGCGTTGGGACAGCAACCCAAGAGACCCAGTACTTC.

This clonotype was recorded a few times. This chain joins TRBV20-1 and TRBJ1-2; 8 bases map to TRBD1. This CDR3 contains 15 residues. Germline lookup yields CDR1 DFQATT and CDR2 SNEGSKA (reference sequence). V lost 0 bases and J lost 4; bases outside the gene matches: 7. The CDR3 spells CSAREGAGGPYGYTF. As DNA, the CDR3 is TGCAGTGCTAGAGAGGGGGCAGGGGGCCCCTATGGCTACACCTTC.

This clonotype was seen a single time. The gene calls are TRBV5-1 and TRBJ2-5; the D gene is possibly TRBD1 (5 bases). CDR1 is SGHRS and CDR2 is YFSETQ in the germline V gene. The CDR3 has 14 residues. V dropped 4 bases and J dropped 1 base, with 11 bases sitting between them. CDR3 loop: CASSQGQAQETQYF. In DNA form, the CDR3 reads TGCGCCAGCAGCCAGGGCCAGGCCCAAGAGACCCAGTACTTC.

The CDR3 here is CAISERTSGAYEQYF. CDR3 DNA sequence: TGTGCCATCAGTGAGAGGACTAGCGGGGCGTACGAGCAGTACTTC. V and J are TRBV10-3 and TRBJ2-7, with 12 positions matching TRBD2. The CDR3 consists of 15 residues. V shed 2 bases and J 4 bases; nucleotides not matched to a gene: 3. Germline V gene sequence: CDR1 ENHRY, CDR2 SYGVKD.

The V and J genes are TRBV12-3 or TRBV12-4 and TRBJ2-7; a possible D gene is TRBD2 (5 bases). V was clipped by 3 bases and J by 1 base, with 7 bases between them. This CDR3 is built from 13 residues. This chain's CDR3 is CASSFGDSYEQYF. In nucleotides, the CDR3 is TGTGCCAGCAGTTTCGGGGATTCCTACGAGCAGTACTTC.

The chain combines TRBV20-1 with TRBJ2-1; 8 bases map to TRBD2. Germline CDR1 DFQATT, CDR2 SNEGSKA (reference sequence). This CDR3 region has 15 residues. V gave up 4 bases and J gave up 3 bases; unmatched junction bases: 8. The DNA of the CDR3 is TGCAGTGCTACGTCTCGCGGGGGGATCTACAATGAGCAGTTCTTC. It is translated as CSATSRGGIYNEQFF.

This clonotype was counted between two and nine times. V and J are TRBV12-3 or TRBV12-4 and TRBJ2-1; the D is unclear. CDR3 length: 14 amino acids. V shed 1 base and J shed 4 bases, with 8 bases lying between them. The chain's CDR3 is CASSLEASYNEQFF. CDR3 coding DNA: TGTGCCAGCAGTTTAGAAGCTAGTTACAATGAGCAGTTCTTC.

This clonotype was observed a few times. V gene TRBV6-1 combines with J gene TRBJ2-1, with 7 bases fitting TRBD2. Germline values: CDR1 MNHNS, CDR2 SASEGT. The J segment lost 6 bases and the V segment lost 9 bases, leaving 8 bases of the junction unmatched. CDR3 length: 13 amino acids. CDR3 DNA sequence: TGTGCCAGTAACCTTTCGGGGGGCAATGAGCAGTTCTTC. This translates into CASNLSGGNEQFF.

The chain has TRBV5-1 and TRBJ2-7, with TRBD2 identical over 8 bases. V was pared by 5 bases and J by 2 bases, with 9 bases of the junction left unmatched. The CDR3 loop spans 15 amino acids. From germline, CDR1 is SGHRS and CDR2 YFSETQ. DNA of the CDR3: TGCGCCAGCAGTTCTGGCGGGGGGATCCCCTACGAGCAGTACTTC. This sequence encodes CASSSGGGIPYEQYF.

This clonotype occurred a few times. The J gene is TRBJ1-2, the V gene TRBV27; tentatively, D is TRBD1 (6 bases). The CDR3 totals 16 residues. V dropped 5 bases and J dropped 4 bases, with 20 bases sitting between them. Germline values: CDR1 MNHEY, CDR2 SMNVEV (reference sequence). The CDR3: CASSPRGGGLPYGYTF. The CDR3, as DNA: TGTGCCAGCAGTCCAAGGGGCGGGGGGCTTCCCTATGGCTACACCTTC.

This clonotype was picked up one time. J is TRBJ1-6 and V is TRBV15; TRBD1 aligns across 9 bases. Germline V gene sequence: CDR1 LNHNV, CDR2 YYDKDF (reference sequence). Germline trimming cut 3 bases from V and 7 bases from J; bases unmatched to any gene: 4. This CDR3 has 15 amino acids. The CDR3 DNA reads as TGTGCCACCAGCAGTCGACAGGGGGGAAATTCACCCCTCCACTTT. Translation gives CATSSRQGGNSPLHF.